A single sample is the source of the 2 T cell receptor beta chains below, sequenced in a study of T-cell memory formation after mild COVID-19. One entry per CDR3 protein, called by TCRdb with MiXCR from the 5' RACE reads. Seen here are around 300,000 distinct CDR3 sequences, roughly 13% observed once, and the top ten hold 22%. Input material: PBMCs or a T cell subset sorted from them (not recorded which). These receptors came from a man aged 18-30 years who had mild COVID-19 (a few samples of this study predate the infection). Cell type and time point are not known.

At least ten counts were recorded for this clonotype. One end of the junction varies from germline; a read error may be responsible. V usage is TRBV5-1 and J usage is TRBJ2-5; tentatively, D is TRBD1 or TRBD2 (6 bases each). CDR3 size: 14 residues. Germline CDR1 reads SGHRS; CDR2 reads YFSETQ. This CDR3 reads CASSLRGAQETQYF. The CDR3 coding sequence is TGTGCCAGCAGCTTGAGGGGGGCCCAAGAGACCCAGTACTTC.

This clonotype was found many times. This sequence joins TRBV5-1 and TRBJ2-1, with a possible D match to TRBD2 (5 bases). The ends were cut back, 4 bases at V and 9 bases at J, with 14 bases in the middle. The CDR3 runs to 13 residues. Germline lookup yields CDR1 SGHRS and CDR2 YFSETQ. The CDR3 here is CASSLGEGAEQFF. CDR3 nucleotide sequence: TGCGCCAGCAGCCTAGGAGAGGGAGCTGAGCAGTTCTTC. The whole variable domain, filled in from reference TRBV5-1 and TRBJ2-1, reads KAGVTQTPRYLIKTRGQQVTLSCSPISGHRSVSWYQQTPGQGLQFLFEYFSETQRNKGNFPGRFSGRQFSNSRSEMNVSTLELGDSALYLCASSLGEGAEQFFGPGTRLTVL.